Each of the 2 T cell receptor beta chains below was sequenced from the same sample in a study of neurological immune-mediated disorders. TCRdb processed the 5' RACE reads anew with MiXCR; each CDR3 protein has one entry. The data hold 120,000 or so distinct CDR3 sequences, with roughly 3.2% observed a single time. The sample taken for sequencing was PBMCs. The receptors here all came from a woman in her 30s with multiple sclerosis.

The chain employs TRBV11-2 and TRBJ1-5; 9 bases align to TRBD1. The CDR3 consists of 13 residues. Germline CDR1 and CDR2: SGHAT and FQNNGV. J was trimmed by 7 bases and V by 6 bases; bases with no gene match: 4. CDR3 sequence: CASSFDRGQPQHF. CDR3 bases: TGTGCCAGCAGTTTCGACAGGGGGCAGCCCCAGCATTTT.

In this sample, this clonotype turned up many times. The V gene is TRBV6-2 or TRBV6-3, the J gene TRBJ2-3; D gene ambiguous. This CDR3 comprises 12 residues. The germline gives CDR1 MNHEY, CDR2 SVGEGT. Trimming shortened V by 5 bases and J by 5 bases, and 8 bases separated the two germline ends. This CDR3 reads CASSRRGDTQYF. The CDR3 DNA sequence: TGTGCCAGCAGTCGTAGAGGAGATACGCAGTATTTT.